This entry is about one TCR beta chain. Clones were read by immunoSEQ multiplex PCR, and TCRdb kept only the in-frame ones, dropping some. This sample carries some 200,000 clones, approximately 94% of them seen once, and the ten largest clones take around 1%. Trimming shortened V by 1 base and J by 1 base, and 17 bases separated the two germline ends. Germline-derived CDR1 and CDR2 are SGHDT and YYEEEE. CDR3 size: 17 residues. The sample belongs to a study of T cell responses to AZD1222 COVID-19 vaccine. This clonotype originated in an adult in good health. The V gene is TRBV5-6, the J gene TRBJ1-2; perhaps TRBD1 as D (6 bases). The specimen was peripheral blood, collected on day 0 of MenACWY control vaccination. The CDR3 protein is CASSLSGRGVFNYGYTF. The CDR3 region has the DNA TGTGCCAGCAGCTTGTCGGGCAGGGGCGTTTTTAACTATGGCTACACCTTC.